These T cell receptor beta chains were read from a single sample in a study of blood T cell repertoires in COVID-19. Measured with immunoSEQ multiplex PCR; TCRdb has only the in-frame clones, and not every one. The profile shows some 670,000 clones, about 87% of them singletons. Input material: peripheral blood. These receptors all come from a woman aged 18 to 35 with acute or convalescent COVID-19. Both conserved end residues are part of each CDR3. Each record gives: clone size, D gene, J gene, V gene, CDR3 DNA, CDR3 protein. A D gene is named only where the DNA matches it firmly. The size of a clone is reported for some rows only, either as once, few or many, or as a class for expanded clones.

size: once
D: .
J: TRBJ1-2
V: TRBV27
DNA: TGTGCCAGCAGTTTATTCCCAGGGGACGAGTATGGCTACACCTTC
CDR3: CASSLFPGDEYGYTF

size: .
D: TRBD1
J: TRBJ2-4
V: TRBV24-1
DNA: TGTGCCACCAGTGATCGAGTGACAGGGGGGCGCATTCAGTACTTC
CDR3: CATSDRVTGGRIQYF

size: .
D: .
J: TRBJ1-2
V: TRBV4-3
DNA: TGCGCCAGCAGCCAAGAGTTGAGTAACTATGGCTACACCTTC
CDR3: CASSQELSNYGYTF

size: .
D: .
J: TRBJ1-1
V: TRBV18
DNA: TGTGCCAGCTCACCACGGACAGACTTTATGAACACTGAAGCTTTCTTT
CDR3: CASSPRTDFMNTEAFF

size: .
D: .
J: TRBJ1-2
V: TRBV25-1
DNA: TGTGCCAGCAGTGGGACGCCGGGACTGACGCCCCCTGGCTACACCTTC
CDR3: CASSGTPGLTPPGYTF

size: .
D: .
J: TRBJ2-7
V: TRBV25-1
DNA: TGTGCCAGCAGTGAATACTTTGGAGCAGGGGTTCTGGGGGAGCAGTACTTC
CDR3: CASSEYFGAGVLGEQYF

size: .
D: .
J: TRBJ1-2
V: TRBV14
DNA: TGTGCCAGCAGCCCCCACCGGAGTCTACACACCTTC
CDR3: CASSPHRSLHTF

size: once
D: .
J: TRBJ1-3
V: TRBV23-1
DNA: TGCGCCAGCACTCACTCCGGCGCAGGGGAGGGAAACACCATATATTTT
CDR3: CASTHSGAGEGNTIYF

size: .
D: TRBD1
J: TRBJ1-3
V: TRBV19
DNA: TGTGCCACCAGGGGACAGGGTTCTGGAAACACCATATATTTT
CDR3: CATRGQGSGNTIYF

size: .
D: TRBD1
J: TRBJ1-1
V: TRBV27
DNA: TGTGCCAGCAGCCTTCTGGGACAGGGGAGGGCTGAAGCTTTCTTT
CDR3: CASSLLGQGRAEAFF

size: .
D: TRBD1
J: TRBJ1-2
V: TRBV6-5
DNA: TGTGCCGAGGGGGCGGCCTATGGCTACACCTTC
CDR3: CAEGAAYGYTF

size: .
D: .
J: TRBJ2-7
V: TRBV28
DNA: TGTGCCAGCAGTCCCCTCTTCAGGGGAACTCACCCAATTTACGAGCAGTACTTC
CDR3: CASSPLFRGTHPIYEQYF

size: once
D: .
J: TRBJ2-1
V: TRBV9
DNA: TGTGCCAGCAGCGTTTCGGGGGGCCGCAATGAGCAGTTCTTC
CDR3: CASSVSGGRNEQFF

size: .
D: TRBD1
J: TRBJ2-3
V: TRBV12-3/TRBV12-4
DNA: TGTGCCAGCAGGAAGGGGGCCACAGATACGCAGTATTTT
CDR3: CASRKGATDTQYF

size: once
D: TRBD2
J: TRBJ2-3
V: TRBV7-2
DNA: TGTGCCAGCAGCAAGCCGGGACTAGCGTCAGATACGCAGTATTTT
CDR3: CASSKPGLASDTQYF

size: .
D: .
J: TRBJ2-3
V: TRBV7-8
DNA: TGTGCCAGCAGCTTAGTTGCGGGTAGCACAGATACGCAGTATTTT
CDR3: CASSLVAGSTDTQYF

size: .
D: TRBD1
J: TRBJ1-2
V: TRBV7-2
DNA: TGTGCCAGCAGCTTAGTCTCAGGGGGAGGCTACACCTTC
CDR3: CASSLVSGGGYTF

size: .
D: .
J: TRBJ1-2
V: TRBV19
DNA: TGTGCCAGTAGCCCCTCGGGGGATGGCTACACCTTC
CDR3: CASSPSGDGYTF

size: .
D: TRBD1
J: TRBJ1-5
V: TRBV9
DNA: TGTGCCAGCAGCTCGGGACAGAGCAATCAGCCCCAGCATTTT
CDR3: CASSSGQSNQPQHF

size: .
D: TRBD1
J: TRBJ1-5
V: TRBV30
DNA: TGTGCCTGGAGCTGGACAGGTTATAGCAATCAGCCCCAGCATTTT
CDR3: CAWSWTGYSNQPQHF

size: .
D: TRBD1
J: TRBJ1-5
V: TRBV9
DNA: TGTGCCAGCAGCGTCGGGACAGGGGAATCTTGGGAACAGCCCCAGCATTTT
CDR3: CASSVGTGESWEQPQHF

size: once
D: .
J: TRBJ2-1
V: TRBV5-1
DNA: TGCGCCAGCAGCTACCAGGGGACGAATGAGCAGTTCTTC
CDR3: CASSYQGTNEQFF

size: .
D: TRBD2
J: TRBJ2-1
V: TRBV7-9
DNA: TGTGCCAGCAGCTCTGGGACGGGGGGATTCAATGAGCAGTTCTTC
CDR3: CASSSGTGGFNEQFF

size: .
D: .
J: TRBJ2-1
V: TRBV2
DNA: TGTGCCAGCGATATAGCTAGGCGCAATGAGCAGTTCTTC
CDR3: CASDIARRNEQFF